This T cell receptor (beta chain) is drawn from a study of control samples from healthy donors and cancer patients. There are 16 residues in the CDR3. V was pared by 1 base and J by 2 bases, with 0 bases of the junction left unmatched. From germline, CDR1 is LNHDA and CDR2 SQIVND (reference sequence). Only in-frame clones appear in the TCRdb table, and some are missing; sequencing was by immunoSEQ multiplex PCR. This table holds 120,000 or so clones, over 75% found once. The J gene is TRBJ2-5, the V gene TRBV19, with 14 bases fitting TRBD2. What was sequenced was blood. The sequence was collected from a man aged 40-50 years in good health. CDR3 sequence: CASSIGLAGGQETQYF. The CDR3 DNA reads TGTGCCAGTAGTATAGGACTAGCGGGGGGGCAAGAGACCCAGTACTTC.